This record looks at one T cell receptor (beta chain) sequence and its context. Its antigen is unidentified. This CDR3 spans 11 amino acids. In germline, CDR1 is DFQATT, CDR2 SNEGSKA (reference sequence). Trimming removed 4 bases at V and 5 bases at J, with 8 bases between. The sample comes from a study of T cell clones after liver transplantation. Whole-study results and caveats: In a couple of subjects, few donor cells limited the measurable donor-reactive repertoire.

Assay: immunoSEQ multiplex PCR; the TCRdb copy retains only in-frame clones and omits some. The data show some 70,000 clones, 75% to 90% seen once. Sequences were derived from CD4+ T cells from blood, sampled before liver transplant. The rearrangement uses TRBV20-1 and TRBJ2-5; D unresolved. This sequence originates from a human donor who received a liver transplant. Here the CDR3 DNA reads TGCAGTGCTACAGCTACGGAGACCCAGTACTTC. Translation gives CSATATETQYF.